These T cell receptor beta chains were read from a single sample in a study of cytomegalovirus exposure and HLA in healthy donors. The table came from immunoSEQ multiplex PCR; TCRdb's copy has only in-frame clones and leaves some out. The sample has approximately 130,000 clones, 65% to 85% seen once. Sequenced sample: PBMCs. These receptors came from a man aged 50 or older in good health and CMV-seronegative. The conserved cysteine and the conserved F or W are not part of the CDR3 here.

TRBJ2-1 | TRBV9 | ASSAGLASRNEQF
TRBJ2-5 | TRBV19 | ASSRASGIQETQY
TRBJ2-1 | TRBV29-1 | SVGNNEQF
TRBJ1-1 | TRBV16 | ASSQYRLNTEAF
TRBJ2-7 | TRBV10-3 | AIRGGTGSPSAHHEQY
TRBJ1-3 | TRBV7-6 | ASTQNPLNSGNTIY
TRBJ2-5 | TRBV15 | ATSRDWAVQETQY
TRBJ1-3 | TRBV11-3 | ASSLRGGPGNTIY
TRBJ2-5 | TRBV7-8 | ASSLKRAGGPRETQY
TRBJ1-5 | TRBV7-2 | ASSREGQGDQPQH
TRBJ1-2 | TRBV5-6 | ASSADRNYGYT
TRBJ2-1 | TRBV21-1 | ASTPRDRDNTWTSGSYNEQF
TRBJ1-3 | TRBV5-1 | ASSLAGDRVISGNTIY
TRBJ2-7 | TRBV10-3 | AISADLGAEQY
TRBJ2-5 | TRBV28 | ASRTDRGGETQY
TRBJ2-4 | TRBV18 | ASSPEGGTKNIQY
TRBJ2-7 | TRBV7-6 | ASSRTSGREEQY
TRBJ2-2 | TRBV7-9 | ASSPHGTGELF
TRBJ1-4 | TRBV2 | ASGVGDRGLWDEKLF
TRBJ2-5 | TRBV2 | ASWGGRVGQETQY
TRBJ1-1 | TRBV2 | ASGLGGFTEAF
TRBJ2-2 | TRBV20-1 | SARVTGELF
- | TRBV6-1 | ASREVTYSYEQY
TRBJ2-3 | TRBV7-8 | ASSLGQGMNKADTQY
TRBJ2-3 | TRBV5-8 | ASSSGQGSTDTQY
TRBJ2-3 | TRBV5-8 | ASSLGLAADTQY
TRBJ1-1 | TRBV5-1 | ATFGTGGMNTEAF
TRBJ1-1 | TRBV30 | AWSVAGGASTAF
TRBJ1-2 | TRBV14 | ASSQKLTGGTRNGYT
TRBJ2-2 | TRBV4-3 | ASSQVTGAGGELF
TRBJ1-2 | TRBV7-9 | ASSLSGAGGTYGYT
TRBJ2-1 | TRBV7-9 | ASTPLGYEQF
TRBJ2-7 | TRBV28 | ASSPLASVVYEQY
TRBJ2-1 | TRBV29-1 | SVAKRVTSGYDNEQF
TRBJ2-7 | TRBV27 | ASSLSAGPTYEQY
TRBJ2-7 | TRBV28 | ASSSSEAGAGYEQY
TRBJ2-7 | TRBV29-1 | SVEVPGSGKQY
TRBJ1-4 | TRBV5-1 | ASSPRPTEKLF
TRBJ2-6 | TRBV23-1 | ASSTWGRGSWASGANVLT
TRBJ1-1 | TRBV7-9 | ASSFGGNTEAF
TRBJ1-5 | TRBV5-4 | ASSNYGSPIHQH
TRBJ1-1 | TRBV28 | ASSFSGVNTEAF